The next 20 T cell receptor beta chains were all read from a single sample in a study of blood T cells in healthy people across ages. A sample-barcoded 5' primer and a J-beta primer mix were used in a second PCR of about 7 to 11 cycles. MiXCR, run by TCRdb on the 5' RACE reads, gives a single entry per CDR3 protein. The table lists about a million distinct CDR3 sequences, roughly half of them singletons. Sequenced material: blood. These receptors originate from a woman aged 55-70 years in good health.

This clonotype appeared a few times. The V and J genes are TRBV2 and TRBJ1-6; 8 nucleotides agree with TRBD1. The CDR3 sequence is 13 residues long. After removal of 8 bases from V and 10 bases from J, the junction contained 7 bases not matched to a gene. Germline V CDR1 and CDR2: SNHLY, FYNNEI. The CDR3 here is CASCGQGGSPLHF. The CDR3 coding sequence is TGTGCCAGCTGCGGACAGGGCGGCTCACCCCTCCACTTT.

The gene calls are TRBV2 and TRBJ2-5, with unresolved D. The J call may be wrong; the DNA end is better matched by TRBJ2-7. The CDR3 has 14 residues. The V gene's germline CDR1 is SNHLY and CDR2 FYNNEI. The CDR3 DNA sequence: TGTGCCAGCGGGGTGCTAGTGGGTACCCACGAGCAGTACTTC. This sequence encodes CASGVLVGTHEQYF.

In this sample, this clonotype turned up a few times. CDR3 bases: TGTGCCATCAGTGAGTCGACGGGTTCGGGGGCCAACGTCCTGACTTTC. This translates into CAISESTGSGANVLTF. This chain connects TRBV10-3 to TRBJ2-6; unclear D gene. Germline V gene data show CDR1 as ENHRY and CDR2 as SYGVKD. V lost 0 bases to trimming and J lost 4 bases, with 10 bases between them. This CDR3 region has 16 residues.

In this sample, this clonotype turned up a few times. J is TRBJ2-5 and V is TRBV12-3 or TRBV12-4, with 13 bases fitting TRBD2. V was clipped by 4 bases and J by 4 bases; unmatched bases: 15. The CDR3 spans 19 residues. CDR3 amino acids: CASSSRTSGSTPGGETQYF. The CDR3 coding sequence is TGTGCCAGCAGTTCCCGGACTAGCGGGAGTACCCCGGGGGGAGAGACCCAGTACTTC.

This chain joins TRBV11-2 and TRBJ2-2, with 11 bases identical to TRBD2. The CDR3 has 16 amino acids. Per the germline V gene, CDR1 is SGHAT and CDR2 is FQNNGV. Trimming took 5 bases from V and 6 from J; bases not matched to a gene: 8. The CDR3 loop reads CASSQTSGSNAGELFF. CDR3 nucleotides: TGTGCCAGCAGCCAAACTAGCGGGAGTAACGCCGGGGAGCTGTTTTTT.

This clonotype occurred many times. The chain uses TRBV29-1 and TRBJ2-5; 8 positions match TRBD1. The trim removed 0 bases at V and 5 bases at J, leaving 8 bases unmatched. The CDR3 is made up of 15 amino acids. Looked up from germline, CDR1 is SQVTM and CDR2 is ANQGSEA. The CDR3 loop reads CSVEDGRGLRETQYF. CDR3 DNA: TGCAGCGTTGAAGACGGCAGGGGGCTTAGGGAGACCCAGTACTTC.

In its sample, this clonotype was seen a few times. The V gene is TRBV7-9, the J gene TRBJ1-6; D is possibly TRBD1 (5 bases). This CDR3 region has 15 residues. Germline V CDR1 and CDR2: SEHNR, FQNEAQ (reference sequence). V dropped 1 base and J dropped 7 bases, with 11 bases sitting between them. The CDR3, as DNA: TGTGCCAGCAGCTTAGTCGGGGGGAAAAATTCACCCCTCCACTTT. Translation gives CASSLVGGKNSPLHF.

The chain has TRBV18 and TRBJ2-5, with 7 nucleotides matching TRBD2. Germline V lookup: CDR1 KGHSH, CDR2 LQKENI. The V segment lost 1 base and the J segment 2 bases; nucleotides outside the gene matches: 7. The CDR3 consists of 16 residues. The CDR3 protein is CASSPRVAGMQETQYF. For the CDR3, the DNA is TGTGCCAGCTCACCACGAGTAGCGGGTATGCAAGAGACCCAGTACTTC.

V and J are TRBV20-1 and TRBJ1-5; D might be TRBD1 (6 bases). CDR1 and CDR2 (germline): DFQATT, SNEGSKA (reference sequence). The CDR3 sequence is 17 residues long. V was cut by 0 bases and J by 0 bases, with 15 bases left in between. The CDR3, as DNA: TGCAGTGCTAGAGATGACAGGTATCAGTATAGCAATCAGCCCCAGCATTTT. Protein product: CSARDDRYQYSNQPQHF.

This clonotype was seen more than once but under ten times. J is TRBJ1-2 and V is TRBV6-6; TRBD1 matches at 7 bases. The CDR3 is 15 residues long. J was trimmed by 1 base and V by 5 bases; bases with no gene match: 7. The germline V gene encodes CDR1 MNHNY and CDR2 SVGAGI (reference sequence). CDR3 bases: TGTGCCAGCAGTCAACAGGGGTCTAATAACTATGGCTACACCTTC. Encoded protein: CASSQQGSNNYGYTF.

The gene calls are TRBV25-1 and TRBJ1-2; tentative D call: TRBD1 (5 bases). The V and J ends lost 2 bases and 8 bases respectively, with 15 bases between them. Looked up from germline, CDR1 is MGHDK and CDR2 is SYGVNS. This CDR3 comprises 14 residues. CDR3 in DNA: TGTGCCAGCAGTGAACCCGGCAGGGAACGAGGCTACACCTTC. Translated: CASSEPGRERGYTF.

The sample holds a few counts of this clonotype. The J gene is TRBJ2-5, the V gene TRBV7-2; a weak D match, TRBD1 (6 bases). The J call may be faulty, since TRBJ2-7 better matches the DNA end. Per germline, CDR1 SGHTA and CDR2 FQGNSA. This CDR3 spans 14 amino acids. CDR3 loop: CASSSGQRPYEQYF. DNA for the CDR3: TGTGCCAGCAGCTCAGGACAGAGACCCTACGAGCAGTACTTC.

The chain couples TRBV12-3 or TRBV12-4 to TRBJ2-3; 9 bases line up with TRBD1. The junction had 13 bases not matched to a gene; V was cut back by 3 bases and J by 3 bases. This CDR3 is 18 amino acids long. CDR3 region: CASSFLRLRGQGTDTQYF. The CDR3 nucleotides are TGTGCCAGCAGTTTTCTCCGGTTGAGGGGACAGGGAACAGATACGCAGTATTTT.

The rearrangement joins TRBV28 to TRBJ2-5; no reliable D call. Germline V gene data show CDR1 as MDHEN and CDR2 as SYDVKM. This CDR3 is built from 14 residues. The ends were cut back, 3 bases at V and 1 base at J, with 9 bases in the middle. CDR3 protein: CASSLNCIQETQYF. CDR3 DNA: TGTGCCAGCAGTTTGAACTGCATCCAAGAGACCCAGTACTTC.

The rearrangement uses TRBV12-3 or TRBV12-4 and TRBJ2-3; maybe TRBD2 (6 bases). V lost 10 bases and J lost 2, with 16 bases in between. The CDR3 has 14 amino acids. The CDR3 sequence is CATAVGGSTDTQYF. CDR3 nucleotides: TGTGCCACCGCTGTTGGGGGGTCCACAGATACGCAGTATTTT.

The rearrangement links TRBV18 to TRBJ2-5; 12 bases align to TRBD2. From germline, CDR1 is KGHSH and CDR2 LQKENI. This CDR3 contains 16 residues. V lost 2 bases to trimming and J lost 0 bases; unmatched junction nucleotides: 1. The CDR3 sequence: CASSPGLAGYQETQYF. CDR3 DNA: TGTGCCAGCTCACCAGGACTAGCGGGGTACCAAGAGACCCAGTACTTC.

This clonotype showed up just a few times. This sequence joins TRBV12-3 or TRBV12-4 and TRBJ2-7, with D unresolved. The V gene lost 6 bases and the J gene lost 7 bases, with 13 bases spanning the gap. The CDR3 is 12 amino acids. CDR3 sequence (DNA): TGTGCCAGCAGCACCGGGCCGCGGGAGCAGTACTTC. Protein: CASSTGPREQYF.

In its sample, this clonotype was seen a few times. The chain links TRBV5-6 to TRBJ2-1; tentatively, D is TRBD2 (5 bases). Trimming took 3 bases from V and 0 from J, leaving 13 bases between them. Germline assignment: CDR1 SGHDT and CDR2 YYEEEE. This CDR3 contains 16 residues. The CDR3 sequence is CASSYPGSSSYNEQFF. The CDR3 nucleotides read TGTGCCAGCAGCTACCCGGGGAGTAGCTCCTACAATGAGCAGTTCTTC.

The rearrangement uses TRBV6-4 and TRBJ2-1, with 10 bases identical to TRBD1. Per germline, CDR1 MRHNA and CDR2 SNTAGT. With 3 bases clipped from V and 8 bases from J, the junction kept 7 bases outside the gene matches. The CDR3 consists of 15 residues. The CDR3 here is CASSERDRGVDEQFF. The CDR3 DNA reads TGTGCCAGCAGTGAAAGGGACAGGGGAGTCGATGAGCAGTTCTTC.

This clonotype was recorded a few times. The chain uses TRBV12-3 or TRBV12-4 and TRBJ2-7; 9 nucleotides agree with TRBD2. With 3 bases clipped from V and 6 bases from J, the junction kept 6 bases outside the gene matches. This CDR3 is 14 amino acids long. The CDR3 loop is CASSFAAGGVEQYF. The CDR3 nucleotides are TGTGCCAGCAGTTTTGCAGCGGGAGGCGTCGAGCAGTACTTC.